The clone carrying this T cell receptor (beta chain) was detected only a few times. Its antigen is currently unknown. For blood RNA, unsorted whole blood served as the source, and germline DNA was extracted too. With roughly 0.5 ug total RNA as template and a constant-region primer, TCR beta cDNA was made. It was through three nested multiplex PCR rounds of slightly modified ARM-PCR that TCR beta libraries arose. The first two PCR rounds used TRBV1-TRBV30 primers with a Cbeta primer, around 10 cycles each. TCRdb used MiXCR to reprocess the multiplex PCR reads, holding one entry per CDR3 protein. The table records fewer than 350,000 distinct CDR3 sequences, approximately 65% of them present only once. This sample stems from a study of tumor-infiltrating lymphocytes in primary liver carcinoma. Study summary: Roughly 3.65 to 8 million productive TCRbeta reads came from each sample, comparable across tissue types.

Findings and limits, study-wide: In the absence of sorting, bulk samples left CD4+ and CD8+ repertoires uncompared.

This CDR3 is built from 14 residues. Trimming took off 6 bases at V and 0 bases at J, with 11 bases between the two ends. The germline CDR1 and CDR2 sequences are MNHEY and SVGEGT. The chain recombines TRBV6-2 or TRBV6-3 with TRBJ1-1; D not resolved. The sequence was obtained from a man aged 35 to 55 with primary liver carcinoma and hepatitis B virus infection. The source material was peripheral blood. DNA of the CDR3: TGTGCCAGCAGAAACGGTGGATTGAACACTGAAGCTTTCTTT. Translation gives CASRNGGLNTEAFF.